Sequencing of this T cell receptor beta chain was carried out in a study of T-cell reconstitution after alpha-beta-depleted transplantation in children. Findings and caveats of the study: Diversity of TCRbeta at day 60 was high in some patients, arising from surviving recipient T cells and thymic progenitors. Reported findings indicate that, about two months after transplant, alpha-beta T cells came from several hundred expanded clones, which were derived from non-depleted graft cells.

A word on this clonotype: Antigen unknown.

This CDR3 is built from 15 residues. The ends were cut back, 4 bases at V and 7 bases at J, with 20 bases in the middle. Preparation of the TCRbeta library involved a method that used unique molecular identifiers. TCRdb reprocessed the PCR reads via MiXCR and lists one record per CDR3 protein. The sample has about a million distinct CDR3 sequences, about 29% seen once. The receptor comes from a boy under two years old who had a stem cell transplant for SCID, so the T cells may come from the graft donor. V and J are TRBV12-3 or TRBV12-4 and TRBJ2-7; TRBD2 is a possible D gene (6 bases). Sequences were derived from PBMCs, mostly from graft donor cells, sampled 360 days after TCRalphabeta/CD19-depleted stem cell transplant. The CDR3 bases are TGTGCCAGCAGTTCTCCGGGACTGCCCTTTGGGGAGCAGTACTTC. This sequence encodes CASSSPGLPFGEQYF.